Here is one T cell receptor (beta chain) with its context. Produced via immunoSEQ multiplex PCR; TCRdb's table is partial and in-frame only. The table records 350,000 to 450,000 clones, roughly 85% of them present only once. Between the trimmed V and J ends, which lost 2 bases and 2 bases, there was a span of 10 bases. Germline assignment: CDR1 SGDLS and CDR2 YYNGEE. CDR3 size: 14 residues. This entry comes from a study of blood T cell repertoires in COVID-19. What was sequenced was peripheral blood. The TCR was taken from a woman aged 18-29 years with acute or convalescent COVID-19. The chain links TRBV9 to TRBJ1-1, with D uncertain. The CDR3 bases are TGTGCCAGCAGCGTCTACGGAGGAAACACTGAAGCTTTCTTT. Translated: CASSVYGGNTEAFF.